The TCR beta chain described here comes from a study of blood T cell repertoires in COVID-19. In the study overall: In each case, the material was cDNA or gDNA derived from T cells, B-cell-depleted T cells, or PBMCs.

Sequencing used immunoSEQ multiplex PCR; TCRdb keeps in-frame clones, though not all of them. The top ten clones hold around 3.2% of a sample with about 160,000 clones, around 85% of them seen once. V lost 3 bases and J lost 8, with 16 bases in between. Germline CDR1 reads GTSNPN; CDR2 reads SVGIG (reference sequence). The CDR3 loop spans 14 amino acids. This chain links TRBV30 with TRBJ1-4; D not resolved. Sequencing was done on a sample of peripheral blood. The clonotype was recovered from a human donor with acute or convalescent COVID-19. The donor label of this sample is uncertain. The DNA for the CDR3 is TGTGCCTGGAGCCCGTGGGCAGGAGGAGAAAAACTGTTTTTT. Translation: CAWSPWAGGEKLFF.